This T cell receptor (beta chain) was identified during a study of human CD8 memory T cell subsets. TSTEM cells were defined as CCR7+ PD-1- TIGIT- CD8+ memory cells. Regarding the study as a whole: Beta chains alone were the T cell receptor chains sequenced in the study. The stem-like memory T cell repertoire shared very little with the precursor exhausted T cell repertoire.

The CDR3 length is 14 residues. Germline V gene data show CDR1 as SGHDN and CDR2 as FVKESK. This clonotype is classed as medium-sized by frequency. The antigen remains unidentified. UMI-labeled 5' RACE was used, and it produced the TCR beta libraries. TCRdb re-called the 5' RACE reads; one entry per CDR3 protein, DNA not given. This specimen shows about 10,000 distinct CDR3 sequences; the ten leading clones hold about a tenth. The sequencing input was CD8+ stem-like memory T cells (TSCM and TCM) sorted from PBMCs. Sample subset: stem-like memory CD8 T cells (TSTEM), CCR7+ PD-1- TIGIT-. The J gene is TRBJ2-1, the V gene TRBV14; the TCRdb D gene call, TRBD2, has no DNA to confirm it. This sequence was found in a human donor in good health. CDR3 loop: CASSGGFRANEQFF.